This T cell receptor (beta chain) was obtained from a study of T-cell memory formation after mild COVID-19. Across the study: There were largely donor-specific TCR clusters. Findings and limits, study-wide: SARS-CoV-2 specificity was not confirmed for second-wave clones peaking on day 37. Contracting CD8+ clones were enriched in EMRA, CD4+ mainly in CM and EM.

A 5'RACE reaction primed in the constant segment made cDNA libraries of TCR alpha and TCR beta, and these carried sample barcodes and UMIs. TCRdb processed the 5' RACE reads anew with MiXCR; each CDR3 protein has one entry. Altogether approximately 410,000 distinct CDR3 sequences are present, around a quarter being singletons, with the ten largest covering over 10%. This clonotype was seen only once. The antigen remains undetermined. With V trimmed by 4 bases and J by 2 bases, 5 bases remained unmatched. The length of the CDR3 is 15 residues. CDR1 and CDR2 (germline): SGHRS, YFSETQ. The sample consisted of PBMCs or a T cell subset sorted from them (not recorded which). The sequence derives from an adult woman who had mild COVID-19 (a few samples of this study predate the infection). Cell type and time point are not known. J is TRBJ1-2 and V is TRBV5-1; TRBD1 matches at 10 bases. The CDR3 reads CASSLDRGRNYGYTF. CDR3 bases: TGCGCCAGCAGCCTTGACAGGGGGCGCAACTATGGCTACACCTTC.